This T cell receptor (beta chain) originates from a study of T cells in Graves' hyperthyroidism and ophthalmopathy. At the level of the study: Staff took peripheral blood when the initial diagnosis was made, before any treatment began.

CDR1 and CDR2 from the germline V gene are SGHRS and YFSETQ. CDR3 size: 16 residues. J was trimmed by 3 bases and V by 2 bases; bases with no gene match: 6. This clonotype was observed a few times. Its antigen is not known. Authors of the study amplified TCR beta CDR3 regions from RNA transcripts. An initial round of RT-PCR targeting the TCR CDR3 relied on the HTBI primer set. TCRdb recomputed calls from the multiplex PCR reads with MiXCR, one row per CDR3 protein. This table holds roughly 740,000 distinct CDR3 sequences, 16% found once. Stable hyperthyroidism: no ophthalmopathy progression over 18 months of follow-up. The hyperthyroidism patients had all been newly diagnosed, and their disease duration was under 2 months. Their ages ranged from 18 to 65 years. General study points: Model predictions of ophthalmopathy came a median approximately 6.8 months before onset.

The chain joins TRBV5-1 to TRBJ2-7; 12 nucleotides match TRBD1. The TCR sequence derives from a man aged 18-30 years with Graves' hyperthyroidism. Sequencing was carried out using blood. The CDR3, as DNA: TGCGCCAGCAGCTTTACCCGGGACAGGGGGCACTACGAGCAGTACTTC. Translated, it gives CASSFTRDRGHYEQYF. Full variable domain (missing parts from reference TRBV5-1 and TRBJ2-7): KAGVTQTPRYLIKTRGQQVTLSCSPISGHRSVSWYQQTPGQGLQFLFEYFSETQRNKGNFPGRFSGRQFSNSRSEMNVSTLELGDSALYLCASSFTRDRGHYEQYFGPGTRLTVT.